This is a list of T cell receptor beta chains from one sample in a study of radiotherapy plus CTLA-4 blockade in lung cancer. This table comes from immunoSEQ multiplex PCR, and its TCRdb copy is limited to in-frame clones, with some not included. Of approximately 94,000 clones in the sample, approximately 78% were seen once. The sequencing used peripheral blood, collected from a patient treated with radiotherapy plus ipilimumab. Source of these receptors: a human donor with non-small cell lung cancer that progressed on radiotherapy plus ipilimumab. CDR3s include the opening cysteine and the closing phenylalanine or tryptophan. A D gene is named only where the DNA matches it firmly. The listing skips clone size in some rows; elsewhere it reads once, few, many or a size class.

J	V	size	D	DNA	CDR3
TRBJ1-3	TRBV5-6	-	-	TGTGCCAGCACCATGACGGGTCGGAACTCTGGAAACACCATATATTTT	CASTMTGRNSGNTIYF
TRBJ2-1	TRBV7-9	-	-	TGTGCCAGCAGCCCTGGGGGAACCCCTGGCTACAATGAGCAGTTCTTC	CASSPGGTPGYNEQFF
TRBJ1-1	TRBV6-5	-	-	TGTGCCAGCAAACCAGGCGCACCAAACACTGAAGCTTTCTTT	CASKPGAPNTEAFF
TRBJ1-5	TRBV7-2	-	TRBD1	TGTGCCAGCAGCAAATACAGGGGTCGTGGACAGCCCCAGCATTTT	CASSKYRGRGQPQHF
TRBJ2-2	TRBV2	-	-	TGTGCCAGCAGTGGAACCGGGACCGAGAACACCGGGGAGCTGTTTTTT	CASSGTGTENTGELFF
TRBJ2-3	TRBV7-6	-	-	TGTGCCAGCAGCTTAGAGGTATCTGAACCGAGCACAGATACGCAGTATTTT	CASSLEVSEPSTDTQYF
TRBJ1-1	TRBV9	-	TRBD1	TGTGCCAGCAGCCTAGGGACAGGGAACACTGAAGCTTTCTTT	CASSLGTGNTEAFF
TRBJ2-1	TRBV27	-	TRBD2	TGTGCCAGCAGTTCTCTAGCGGGAGTTCGGAATGAGCAGTTCTTC	CASSSLAGVRNEQFF
TRBJ1-2	TRBV6-5	-	TRBD1	TGTGCCAGCAGTTACTCGACAGGGACTAACTATGGCTACACCTTC	CASSYSTGTNYGYTF
TRBJ1-2	TRBV18	-	TRBD1	TGTGCCAGCTCACCCTCGGGACAGGGCTCTGGCTACACCTTC	CASSPSGQGSGYTF
TRBJ2-3	TRBV7-9	few	-	TGTGCCAGCAGCTTAGAGGGACGACGGGTGGATACGCAGTATTTT	CASSLEGRRVDTQYF
TRBJ2-2	TRBV7-3	-	-	TGTGCCAGCAGCTTAACCCCGAACACCGGGGAGCTGTTTTTT	CASSLTPNTGELFF
TRBJ2-1	TRBV6-6	-	-	TGTGCCAGCAGCCGCAGACGCAATGAGCAGTTCTTC	CASSRRRNEQFF
TRBJ1-5	TRBV6-6	-	-	TGTGCCAGCACCTGGACGAGCAATCAGCCCCAGCATTTT	CASTWTSNQPQHF